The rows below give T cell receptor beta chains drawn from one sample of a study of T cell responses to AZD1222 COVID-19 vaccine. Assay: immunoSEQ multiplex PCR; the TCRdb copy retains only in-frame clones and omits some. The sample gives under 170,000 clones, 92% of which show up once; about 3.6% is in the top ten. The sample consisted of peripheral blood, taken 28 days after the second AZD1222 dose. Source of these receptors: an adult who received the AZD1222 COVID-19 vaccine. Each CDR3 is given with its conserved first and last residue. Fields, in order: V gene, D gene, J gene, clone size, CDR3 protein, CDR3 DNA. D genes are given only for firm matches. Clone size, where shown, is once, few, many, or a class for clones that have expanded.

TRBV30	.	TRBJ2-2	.	CAWSVGHRAITGELFF	TGTGCCTGGAGTGTCGGGCACCGAGCGATCACCGGGGAGCTGTTTTTT
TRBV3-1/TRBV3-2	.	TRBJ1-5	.	CASSQDLSTPQHF	TGTGCCAGCAGCCAAGATCTATCCACGCCCCAGCATTTT
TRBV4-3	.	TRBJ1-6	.	CASSQDGASYNSPLHF	TGCGCCAGCAGCCAAGATGGGGCCTCCTATAATTCACCCCTCCACTTT
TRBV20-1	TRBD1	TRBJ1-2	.	CSVQGDYGYTF	TGCAGTGTCCAGGGGGACTATGGCTACACCTTC
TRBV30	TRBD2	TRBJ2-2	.	CAWSQLAGPTGELFF	TGTGCCTGGAGTCAACTAGCGGGACCCACCGGGGAGCTGTTTTTT
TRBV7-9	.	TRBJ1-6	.	CASSLAGSYNSPLHF	TGTGCCAGCAGCTTGGCCGGCTCCTATAATTCACCCCTCCACTTT
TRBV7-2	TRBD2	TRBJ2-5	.	CASSRGRSGDQYF	TGTGCCAGCAGCAGAGGACGTAGCGGGGACCAGTACTTC
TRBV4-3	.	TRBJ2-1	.	CASSLTADNEQFF	TGCGCCAGCAGCCTCACAGCTGACAATGAGCAGTTCTTC
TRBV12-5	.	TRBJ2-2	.	CASGIDTGELFF	TGTGCTAGTGGTATAGACACCGGGGAGCTGTTTTTT
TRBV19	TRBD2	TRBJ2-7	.	CASSIICNSGSTCEQYF	TGTGCCAGTAGTATAATCTGTAATAGCGGGAGTACCTGCGAGCAGTACTTC
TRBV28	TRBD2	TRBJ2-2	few	CASSLFSGRVGELFF	TGTGCCAGCAGTTTATTTAGCGGGAGGGTCGGGGAGCTGTTTTTT
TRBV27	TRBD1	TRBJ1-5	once	CASSPQQGSSNQPQHF	TGTGCCAGCAGTCCCCAACAGGGGTCCAGCAATCAGCCCCAGCATTTT
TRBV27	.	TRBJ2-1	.	CASSSPGGGISYNEQFF	TGTGCCAGCAGTTCTCCGGGGGGCGGGATCTCCTACAATGAGCAGTTCTTC
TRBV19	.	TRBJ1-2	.	CASSILPGSFNYGYTF	TGTGCCAGTAGTATCCTTCCTGGTAGCTTCAACTATGGCTACACCTTC
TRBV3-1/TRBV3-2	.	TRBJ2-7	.	CASSQVTSEQYF	TGTGCCAGCAGCCAAGTCACTTCCGAGCAGTACTTC
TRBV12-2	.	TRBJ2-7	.	CASRLEGANEQYF	TGTGCAAGTCGCTTAGAGGGGGCCAACGAGCAGTACTTC
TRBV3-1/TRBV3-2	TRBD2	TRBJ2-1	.	CASTPAGGRGEQFF	TGTGCCAGCACCCCGGCGGGAGGGCGGGGGGAGCAGTTCTTC
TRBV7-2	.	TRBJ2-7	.	CASSPAGSAEYEQYF	TGTGCCAGCAGCCCAGCCGGAAGCGCTGAATACGAGCAGTACTTC
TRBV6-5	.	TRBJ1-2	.	CASSYGQNYGYTF	TGTGCCAGCAGTTACGGACAGAACTATGGCTACACCTTC
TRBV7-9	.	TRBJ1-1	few	CASSLEGRNTEAFF	TGTGCCAGCAGCTTAGAGGGCCGGAACACTGAAGCTTTCTTT
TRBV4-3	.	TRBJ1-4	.	CASSQLGGEEKLFF	TGCGCCAGCAGCCAATTGGGTGGGGAGGAAAAACTGTTTTTT
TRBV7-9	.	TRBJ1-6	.	CASSLGPPFSPLHF	TGTGCCAGCAGCTTAGGCCCCCCCTTTTCACCCCTCCACTTT